This T cell receptor (beta chain) was sequenced in a study of regulatory T cells in long-lasting Graves disease. This clonotype was detected a few times. Time point specified: newly diagnosed GD, antithyroid drugs for less than 3 months. PBMC-derived RNA was used for the TCR library. The V end lost 0 bases, the J end lost 7 bases, and 15 bases lay between the germline ends. This CDR3 has 16 residues. CDR3-region Arm-PCR and iRepertoire HTBI primers produced the TCR beta libraries. Each CDR3 protein gets one entry after TCRdb re-called the multiplex PCR reads with MiXCR. This table holds hundreds of thousands of distinct CDR3 sequences, approximately 16% found once. These sequences were also reported in another study, on T cells in Graves' hyperthyroidism and ophthalmopathy.

The sample consisted of peripheral blood mononuclear cells (PBMCs), taken at new diagnosis, from a patient treated with antithyroid drugs. This chain joins TRBV12-3 or TRBV12-4 and TRBJ2-2; D perhaps matches TRBD1 (6 bases). The source of this sequence is a woman aged 35-65 years with Graves disease. The CDR3 sequence is CASSLAGTFRGGELFF. The CDR3 DNA reads as TGTGCCAGCAGTTTAGCCGGGACATTCAGAGGCGGGGAGCTGTTTTTT.